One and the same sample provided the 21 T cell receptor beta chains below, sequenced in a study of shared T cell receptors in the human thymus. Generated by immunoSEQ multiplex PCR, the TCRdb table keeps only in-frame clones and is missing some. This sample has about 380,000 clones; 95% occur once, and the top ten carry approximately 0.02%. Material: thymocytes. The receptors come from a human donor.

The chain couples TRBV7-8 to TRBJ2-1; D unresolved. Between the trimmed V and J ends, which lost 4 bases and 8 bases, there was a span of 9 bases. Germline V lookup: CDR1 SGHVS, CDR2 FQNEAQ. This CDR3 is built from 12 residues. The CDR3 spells CASSSQSHEQFF. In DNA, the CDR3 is TGTGCCAGCAGCTCACAGAGTCATGAGCAGTTCTTC.

The CDR3 region has the DNA TGTGCCAGCAGTTTTGGGGCAGGGGGGCCCTACGAGCAGTACTTC. This sequence encodes CASSFGAGGPYEQYF. J is TRBJ2-7 and V is TRBV28; D perhaps matches TRBD1 (7 bases). V was clipped by 3 bases and J by 2 bases, with 14 bases between them. The CDR3 totals 15 residues. Per germline, CDR1 MDHEN and CDR2 SYDVKM. The full variable domain, in which reference TRBV28 and TRBJ2-7 provide the parts outside the CDR3, is DVKVTQSSRYLVKRTGEKVFLECVQDMDHENMFWYRQDPGLGLRLIYFSYDVKMKEKGDIPEGYSVSREKKERFSLILESASTNQTSMYLCASSFGAGGPYEQYFGPGTRLTVT.

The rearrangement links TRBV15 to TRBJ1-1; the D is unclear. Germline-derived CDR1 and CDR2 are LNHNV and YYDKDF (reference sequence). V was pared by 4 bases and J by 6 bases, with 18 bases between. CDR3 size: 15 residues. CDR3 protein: CATSIGDRVGPEAFF. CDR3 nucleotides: TGTGCCACCAGCATCGGTGACCGGGTCGGTCCTGAAGCTTTCTTT.

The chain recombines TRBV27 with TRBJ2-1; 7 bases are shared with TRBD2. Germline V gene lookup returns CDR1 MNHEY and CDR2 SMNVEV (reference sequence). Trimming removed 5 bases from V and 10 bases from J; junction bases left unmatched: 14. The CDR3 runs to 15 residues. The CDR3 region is CASSPFLRLAQEQFF. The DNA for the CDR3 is TGTGCCAGCAGTCCCTTCCTCAGACTAGCCCAAGAGCAGTTCTTC.

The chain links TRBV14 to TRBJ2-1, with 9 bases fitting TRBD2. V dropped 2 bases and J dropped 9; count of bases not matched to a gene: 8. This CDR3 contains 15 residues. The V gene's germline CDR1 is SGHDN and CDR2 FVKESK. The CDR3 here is CASSQLAGPASEQFF. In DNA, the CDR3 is TGTGCCAGCAGCCAACTAGCGGGACCCGCAAGTGAGCAGTTCTTC.

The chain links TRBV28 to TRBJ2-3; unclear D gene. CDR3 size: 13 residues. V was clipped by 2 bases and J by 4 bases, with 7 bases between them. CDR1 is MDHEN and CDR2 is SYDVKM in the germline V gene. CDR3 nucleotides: TGTGCCAGCAGTTTACGTATCCCAGATACGCAGTATTTT. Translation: CASSLRIPDTQYF. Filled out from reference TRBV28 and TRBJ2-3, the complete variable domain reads DVKVTQSSRYLVKRTGEKVFLECVQDMDHENMFWYRQDPGLGLRLIYFSYDVKMKEKGDIPEGYSVSREKKERFSLILESASTNQTSMYLCASSLRIPDTQYFGPGTRLTVL.

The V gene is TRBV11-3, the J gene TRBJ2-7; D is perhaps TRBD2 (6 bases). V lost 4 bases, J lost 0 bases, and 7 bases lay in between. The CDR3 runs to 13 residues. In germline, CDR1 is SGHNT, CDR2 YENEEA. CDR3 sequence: CASSSGDSYEQYF. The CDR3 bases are TGTGCCAGCAGCTCGGGGGACTCCTACGAGCAGTACTTC.

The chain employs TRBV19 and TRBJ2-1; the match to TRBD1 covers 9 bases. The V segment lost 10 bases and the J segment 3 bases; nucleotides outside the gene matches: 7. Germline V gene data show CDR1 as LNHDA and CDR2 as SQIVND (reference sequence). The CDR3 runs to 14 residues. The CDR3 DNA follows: TGTGCCACTGGGGGGGGACAGGGCTACAATGAGCAGTTCTTC. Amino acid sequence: CATGGGQGYNEQFF. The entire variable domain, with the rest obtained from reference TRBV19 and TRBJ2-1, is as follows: DGGITQSPKYLFRKEGQNVTLSCEQNLNHDAMYWYRQDPGQGLRLIYYSQIVNDFQKGDIAEGYSVSREKKESFPLTVTSAQKNPTAFYLCATGGGQGYNEQFFGPGTRLTVL.

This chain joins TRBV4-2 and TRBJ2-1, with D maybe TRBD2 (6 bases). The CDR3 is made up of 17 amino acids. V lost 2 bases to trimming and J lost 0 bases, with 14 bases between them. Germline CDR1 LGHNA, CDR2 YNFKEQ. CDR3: CASSQKGGFSSYNEQFF. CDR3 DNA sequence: TGTGCCAGCAGCCAAAAAGGAGGGTTCAGCTCCTACAATGAGCAGTTCTTC.

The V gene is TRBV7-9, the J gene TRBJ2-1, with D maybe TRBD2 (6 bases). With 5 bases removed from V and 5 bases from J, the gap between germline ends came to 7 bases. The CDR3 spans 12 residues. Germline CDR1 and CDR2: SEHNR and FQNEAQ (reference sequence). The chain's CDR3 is CASSGTDNEQFF. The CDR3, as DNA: TGTGCCAGCAGCGGGACTGACAATGAGCAGTTCTTC.

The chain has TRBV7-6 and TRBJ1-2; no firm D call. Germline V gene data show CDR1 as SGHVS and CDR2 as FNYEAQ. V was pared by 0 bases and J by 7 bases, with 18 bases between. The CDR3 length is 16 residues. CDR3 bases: TGTGCCAGCAGCTTAGCGCCAAGCCTGTCCTTCATTGGCTACACCTTC. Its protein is CASSLAPSLSFIGYTF.

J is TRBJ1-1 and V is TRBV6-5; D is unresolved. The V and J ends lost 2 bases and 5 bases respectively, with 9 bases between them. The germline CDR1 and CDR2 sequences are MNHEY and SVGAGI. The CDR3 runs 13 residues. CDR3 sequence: CASSYPSGTEAFF. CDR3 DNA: TGTGCCAGCAGTTACCCCAGTGGGACTGAAGCTTTCTTT.

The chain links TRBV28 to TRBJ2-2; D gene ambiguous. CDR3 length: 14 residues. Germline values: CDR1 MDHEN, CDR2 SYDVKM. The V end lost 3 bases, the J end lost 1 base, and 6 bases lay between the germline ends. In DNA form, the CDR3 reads TGTGCCAGCAGTTTCCACAGGAACACCGGGGAGCTGTTTTTT. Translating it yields CASSFHRNTGELFF.

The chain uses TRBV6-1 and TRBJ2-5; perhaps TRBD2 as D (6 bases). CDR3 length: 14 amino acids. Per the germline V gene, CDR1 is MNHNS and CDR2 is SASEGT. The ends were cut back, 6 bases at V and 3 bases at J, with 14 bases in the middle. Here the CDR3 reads CASRDRESKETQYF. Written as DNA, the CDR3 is TGTGCCAGCAGAGACCGGGAGTCCAAAGAGACCCAGTACTTC.

DNA of the CDR3: TGTGCCAGCAGTTCAGCCACAGGCGGGAGGGACACTGAAGCTTTCTTT. Protein: CASSSATGGRDTEAFF. The chain links TRBV27 to TRBJ1-1, with D possibly matching TRBD1 (5 bases). This CDR3 region has 16 residues. Trimming took 4 bases from V and 3 from J, leaving 18 bases between them. The V gene's germline CDR1 is MNHEY and CDR2 SMNVEV (reference sequence).

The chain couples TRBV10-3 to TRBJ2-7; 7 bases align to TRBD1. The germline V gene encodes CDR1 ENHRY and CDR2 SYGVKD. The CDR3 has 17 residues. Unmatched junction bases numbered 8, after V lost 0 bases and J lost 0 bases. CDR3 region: CAISESFTGQSSYEQYF. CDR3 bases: TGTGCCATCAGTGAGTCGTTCACGGGACAGAGCTCCTACGAGCAGTACTTC.

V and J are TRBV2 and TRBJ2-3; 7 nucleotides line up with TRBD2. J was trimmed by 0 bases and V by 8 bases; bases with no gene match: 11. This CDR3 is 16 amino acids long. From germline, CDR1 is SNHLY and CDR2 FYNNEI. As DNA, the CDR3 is TGTGCCAGCGGTGCTCGGGGAGGGTTTAGCACAGATACGCAGTATTTT. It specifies CASGARGGFSTDTQYF.

The CDR3 here is CASSLSMRLVFRTGELFF. DNA for the CDR3: TGTGCCAGCAGTTTATCGATGAGACTAGTTTTCCGCACCGGGGAGCTGTTTTTT. The genes are TRBV27 and TRBJ2-2; D is possibly TRBD2 (6 bases). The CDR3 loop spans 18 amino acids. With 0 bases removed from V and 4 bases from J, the gap between germline ends came to 18 bases. The germline V gene encodes CDR1 MNHEY and CDR2 SMNVEV (reference sequence).

The CDR3: CASSQGTSGSGPHEQFF. The CDR3 DNA reads as TGCGCCAGCAGCCAAGGGACTAGCGGGAGTGGTCCTCATGAGCAGTTCTTC. V gene TRBV4-3 combines with J gene TRBJ2-1; TRBD2 aligns across 13 bases. The V gene's germline CDR1 is LGHNA and CDR2 YSLEER. V gave up 1 base and J gave up 8 bases; unmatched junction bases: 8. The CDR3 runs 17 residues.

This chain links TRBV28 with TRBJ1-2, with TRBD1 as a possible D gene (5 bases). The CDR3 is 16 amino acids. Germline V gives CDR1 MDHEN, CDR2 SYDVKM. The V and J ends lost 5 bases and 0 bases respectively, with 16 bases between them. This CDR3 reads CASSPQGRTSNYGYTF. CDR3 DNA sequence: TGTGCCAGCAGTCCCCAGGGTAGAACGTCTAACTATGGCTACACCTTC.

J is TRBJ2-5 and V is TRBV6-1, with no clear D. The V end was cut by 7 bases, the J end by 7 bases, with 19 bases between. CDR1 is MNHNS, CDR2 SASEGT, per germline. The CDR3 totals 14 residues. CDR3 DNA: TGTGCCAGCACCCGAAGGAAGCGAAGAGGGACCCAGTACTTC. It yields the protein CASTRRKRRGTQYF.